Reported below is one T cell receptor beta chain. Germline CDR1 is MDHEN and CDR2 is SYDVKM. V trimming: 2 bases; J trimming: 8 bases; junction bases outside the gene matches: 7. CDR3 length equals 15 residues. These data come from a study of blood T cell repertoires in COVID-19. The overall study: The United States, Italy and Spain supplied acute and convalescent COVID-19 samples. Sample material is recorded as cDNA or gDNA derived from T cells, B-cell-depleted T cells, or PBMCs.

Study processing details: Reference gene primer amplification in the assay estimated nucleated cell counts. The data were produced by immunoSEQ multiplex PCR, yet TCRdb's version contains in-frame clones alone and is incomplete. The DNA gave D and trimming, while V, J and clone size come from that table. The table records 65,000 to 70,000 clones, 80% to 95% of them present only once. The sequence was obtained from a human donor with active COVID-19. The donor label of this sample is uncertain. The chain carries TRBV28 and TRBJ2-1, with TRBD1 matching 9 bases. Sequencing used peripheral blood. Written as DNA, the CDR3 is TGTGCCAGCAGTTTAGCTCGGACAGGGGTCCATGAGCAGTTCTTC. Amino acid sequence: CASSLARTGVHEQFF.